This is a list of T cell receptor beta chains from one sample in a study of blood T cell repertoires in COVID-19. Some clones are missing from TCRdb's copy, which holds only in-frame ones; the method was immunoSEQ multiplex PCR. The sample lists some 150,000 clones, around four fifths occurring once. Material: peripheral blood. The source of these receptors is a human donor in a cohort sampled during active COVID-19. Both conserved end residues are part of each CDR3. D genes are given only for firm matches. Size is omitted from some rows. Given values are once, few, many or a class for expanded clones.

D,J,V,size,CDR3,DNA
-,TRBJ2-6,TRBV27,-,CASSLGPISGANVLTF,TGTGCCAGCAGTTTAGGCCCCATCTCTGGGGCCAACGTCCTGACTTTC
TRBD2,TRBJ2-1,TRBV11-3,once,CASSLTSGISNEQFF,TGTGCCAGCTCCCTCACTAGCGGGATTAGTAATGAGCAGTTCTTC
-,TRBJ2-7,TRBV28,-,CASSPQYEQYF,TGTGCCAGCAGTCCCCAGTACGAGCAGTACTTC
TRBD2,TRBJ2-5,TRBV28,once,CASSPLSGLAGLYQETQYF,TGTGCCAGCAGTCCACTCTCCGGACTAGCGGGACTGTACCAAGAGACCCAGTACTTC
TRBD1,TRBJ2-7,TRBV7-2,-,CASSAPGTGTRDEQYF,TGTGCCAGCAGCGCCCCGGGGACAGGGACCCGTGACGAGCAGTACTTC
-,TRBJ2-1,TRBV7-9,-,CASSQGGQQYNEQFF,TGTGCCAGCAGCCAAGGAGGACAGCAGTACAATGAGCAGTTCTTC
-,TRBJ2-2,TRBV19,-,CASSSGLTNTGELFF,TGTGCCAGTAGTTCGGGACTTACGAACACCGGGGAGCTGTTTTTT
-,TRBJ1-6,TRBV7-8,-,CASSFGEGLGSNSPLHF,TGTGCCAGCAGCTTCGGAGAGGGCCTAGGGTCGAATTCACCCCTCCACTTT
-,TRBJ2-7,TRBV5-1,-,CASSLEGRDYEQYF,TGCGCCAGCAGCTTGGAGGGCAGGGACTACGAGCAGTACTTC
TRBD2,TRBJ2-1,TRBV7-3,-,CASSLAGGEQFF,TGTGCCAGCAGCTTGGCGGGAGGTGAGCAGTTCTTC
TRBD2,TRBJ2-5,TRBV5-1,-,CASSSGLAGGETQYF,TGCGCCAGCAGCTCTGGACTAGCTGGTGGGGAGACCCAGTACTTC
-,TRBJ2-7,TRBV12-3/TRBV12-4,once,CASTHRVHEQYF,TGTGCCAGCACCCACAGGGTCCACGAGCAGTACTTC
-,TRBJ1-1,TRBV19,-,CASRTRDTNTEAFF,TGTGCCAGTAGGACCCGGGACACCAACACTGAAGCTTTCTTT
TRBD1,TRBJ1-5,TRBV28,-,CASSSATGARSNQPQHF,TGTGCCAGCAGTTCAGCGACAGGGGCTCGTAGCAATCAGCCCCAGCATTTT
-,TRBJ2-1,TRBV12-2,-,CASRFIGHRVRTGGRNEQFF,TGTGCAAGTCGCTTCATTGGACATAGGGTGCGGACAGGGGGTAGAAATGAGCAGTTCTTC
-,TRBJ1-3,TRBV15,few,CATSRDRAKAGNTIYF,TGTGCCACCAGCAGAGATAGAGCGAAGGCTGGAAACACCATATATTTT
TRBD2,TRBJ2-1,TRBV2,-,CASNRLAGAPEQFF,TGTGCCAGCAACCGACTAGCGGGAGCCCCCGAGCAGTTCTTC
-,TRBJ2-7,TRBV13,-,CASSLRGAVAYEQYF,TGTGCCAGCAGCTTACGTGGCGCGGTAGCCTACGAGCAGTACTTC
TRBD2,TRBJ2-1,TRBV5-1,-,CASSLVPGLAANEQFF,TGCGCCAGCAGCTTGGTTCCGGGACTAGCGGCGAATGAGCAGTTCTTC
TRBD1,TRBJ2-1,TRBV24-1,-,CATSDADRVDEQFF,TGTGCCACCAGTGATGCGGACAGGGTTGATGAGCAGTTCTTC
-,TRBJ1-4,TRBV6-4,-,CASSRPRTELQEKLFF,TGTGCCAGCAGTCGACCTAGGACAGAGCTCCAGGAAAAACTGTTTTTT
-,TRBJ2-3,TRBV10-3,-,CAISDIHRRRTDTQYF,TGTGCCATCAGTGACATTCACCGGAGGAGGACAGATACGCAGTATTTT
TRBD2,TRBJ2-5,TRBV28,-,CASSLPGGSPETQYF,TGTGCCAGCAGTTTACCCGGGGGGTCTCCAGAGACCCAGTACTTC
-,TRBJ2-3,TRBV9,-,CASSVSLAPDTQYF,TGTGCCAGCAGCGTATCGCTAGCGCCAGATACGCAGTATTTT
-,TRBJ2-5,TRBV5-1,once,CASSLAIGRETQYF,TGCGCCAGCAGCTTGGCCATCGGTCGGGAGACCCAGTACTTC
-,TRBJ1-1,TRBV28,-,CASSSPSRLTEAFF,TGTGCCAGCAGCTCCCCGAGCAGACTAACTGAAGCTTTCTTT
-,TRBJ2-3,TRBV7-9,-,CASSLVLTGEADTQYF,TGTGCCAGCAGCTTAGTCCTGACGGGAGAAGCAGATACGCAGTATTTT
TRBD2,TRBJ2-3,TRBV30,-,CAWKREGLFPGTQYF,TGTGCCTGGAAGCGGGAGGGCCTATTCCCGGGTACGCAGTATTTT
TRBD2,TRBJ2-3,TRBV4-3,-,CASSHPQRDGTQDTQYF,TGCGCCAGCAGCCATCCACAGCGGGACGGTACCCAAGATACGCAGTATTTT
-,TRBJ2-3,TRBV29-1,-,CSSVPPGLADTQYF,TGCAGCTCTGTCCCACCGGGACTCGCAGATACGCAGTATTTT
-,TRBJ1-2,TRBV11-2,-,CASSTTRQSYGYTF,TGTGCCAGCAGCACGACACGACAGAGTTATGGCTACACCTTC
-,TRBJ1-1,TRBV9,few,CASTGNLNTEAFF,TGTGCCAGCACAGGGAACTTGAACACTGAAGCTTTCTTT
-,TRBJ1-4,TRBV6-5,-,CASRSLGPTNEKLFF,TGTGCCAGCAGATCCCTGGGGCCAACTAATGAAAAACTGTTTTTT
TRBD1,TRBJ1-5,TRBV28,-,CASSRDRGNQPQHF,TGTGCCAGCAGCCGGGACAGGGGTAATCAGCCCCAGCATTTT
TRBD1,TRBJ1-2,TRBV3-1/TRBV3-2,-,CASSQDLFETGGGYTF,TGTGCCAGCAGCCAAGATCTTTTTGAGACAGGGGGTGGCTACACCTTC
TRBD1,TRBJ2-5,TRBV2,-,CASSRRGQENLQGETQYF,TGTGCCAGCAGTCGGAGAGGACAGGAAAATCTCCAGGGGGAGACCCAGTACTTC
TRBD1,TRBJ1-5,TRBV10-1,-,CASRGTGGSSNQPQHF,TGCGCCAGCAGGGGGACAGGGGGGTCTAGCAATCAGCCCCAGCATTTT
-,TRBJ2-7,TRBV7-6,few,CASSLSHEQYF,TGTGCCAGCAGCTTAAGCCACGAGCAGTACTTC
-,TRBJ1-2,TRBV4-1,-,CASSQDVTGPYYGYTF,TGCGCCAGCAGCCAAGATGTGACAGGCCCCTACTATGGCTACACCTTC
-,TRBJ2-2,TRBV11-2,-,CASSFGDTGELFF,TGTGCCAGCAGCTTCGGGGACACCGGGGAGCTGTTTTTT
-,TRBJ2-7,TRBV9,-,CASSRRVRDEQYF,TGTGCCAGCAGCCGACGGGTCCGAGACGAGCAGTACTTC
-,TRBJ1-1,TRBV5-5,-,CASSRGTENTEAFF,TGTGCCAGCAGCCGCGGGACGGAGAACACTGAAGCTTTCTTT
TRBD1,TRBJ2-7,TRBV7-2,-,CASSLQSGGSEQYF,TGTGCCAGCAGCCTACAGTCAGGGGGCAGCGAGCAGTACTTC
TRBD2,TRBJ2-1,TRBV7-9,-,CASSTTSLDEQFF,TGTGCCAGCAGCACGACTAGCTTGGATGAGCAGTTCTTC
TRBD1,TRBJ2-7,TRBV27,-,CASANRGRSREQYF,TGTGCCAGCGCTAACAGGGGAAGGTCGCGCGAGCAGTACTTC
-,TRBJ1-6,TRBV28,-,CASLGSSYNSPLHF,TGTGCCAGCCTGGGGAGCTCCTATAATTCACCCCTCCACTTT
-,TRBJ1-4,TRBV6-5,once,CASSYDGGREKLFF,TGTGCCAGCAGTTACGACGGTGGGCGTGAAAAACTGTTTTTT
-,TRBJ1-2,TRBV5-3,-,CARSPYLLHGYTF,TGTGCCAGAAGCCCCTACCTCCTCCATGGCTACACCTTC